The 7 T cell receptor beta chains below were found in one sample sequenced in a study of long-term antiretroviral therapy in people with HIV. Runs used v3.0 of the immunoSEQ assay and were done at survey level. This table comes from immunoSEQ multiplex PCR, and its TCRdb copy is limited to in-frame clones, with some not included. This sample has over 15,000 clones, with around nine tenths found just once. Sequences were derived from unsorted PBMCs, sampled 0.5 years after starting antiretroviral therapy. These receptors came from a man aged 35 to 55 with HIV.

This clone appeared a single time. V usage is TRBV4-3 and J usage is TRBJ2-3; 12 bases agree with TRBD2. This CDR3 comprises 17 residues. J lost 5 bases, V lost 0 bases, and 6 bases had no gene match. CDR1 is LGHNA, CDR2 YSLEER, per germline. CDR3 loop: CASSQDLLAGGQDTQYF. The CDR3 region has the DNA TGCGCCAGCAGCCAAGACTTACTAGCGGGAGGCCAAGATACGCAGTATTTT.

The genes are TRBV6-6 and TRBJ1-1, with D tentatively TRBD1 (6 bases). Germline loops: CDR1 MNHNY, CDR2 SVGAGI (reference sequence). V gave up 4 bases and J gave up 4 bases, with 13 bases separating them. This CDR3 has 14 amino acids. CDR3 sequence: CASSLPQGGTEAFF. The CDR3 nucleotides are TGTGCCAGCAGTTTGCCACAGGGTGGCACTGAAGCTTTCTTT.

This chain uses TRBV4-1 with TRBJ1-4; no clear D gene. The V gene's germline CDR1 is MGHRA and CDR2 YSYEKL. The ends were cut back, 1 base at V and 4 bases at J, with 13 bases in the middle. The CDR3 spans 16 residues. The CDR3 region is CASSQGFDGLNEKLFF. The CDR3 DNA is TGCGCCAGCAGCCAAGGGTTCGATGGGCTTAATGAAAAACTGTTTTTT.

This sequence joins TRBV11-3 and TRBJ1-1; D not resolved. Germline loops: CDR1 SGHNT, CDR2 YENEEA. Trimming took 3 bases from V and 1 from J, leaving 9 bases between them. This CDR3 comprises 14 residues. The CDR3 nucleotides are TGTGCCAGCAGCTTCTCAGGAGCGAACACTGAAGCTTTCTTT. It encodes CASSFSGANTEAFF.

This chain uses TRBV6-6 with TRBJ2-3; TRBD2 matches 15 bases. With 1 base clipped from V and 7 bases from J, the junction kept 3 bases outside the gene matches. Germline V gene lookup returns CDR1 MNHNY and CDR2 SVGAGI (reference sequence). This CDR3 spans 16 amino acids. This CDR3 reads CASSYWTSGGDYTQYF. DNA of the CDR3: TGTGCCAGCAGTTACTGGACTAGCGGGGGGGACTATACGCAGTATTTT.

The chain joins TRBV18 to TRBJ2-1, with 9 bases matching TRBD1. Trimming cost V 6 bases and J 5 bases; bases outside gene matches: 8. The CDR3 contains 15 residues. The germline V gene encodes CDR1 KGHSH and CDR2 LQKENI. CDR3 bases: TGTGCCAGCTCGCCTACCCGGGACAGGGACAATGAGCAGTTCTTC. It is translated as CASSPTRDRDNEQFF.

This clone occurred once. The CDR3 DNA follows: TGTGCCAGCAGCTTGGGGACAGCGAACACTGAAGCTTTCTTT. This codes for CASSLGTANTEAFF. The V gene is TRBV4-2, the J gene TRBJ1-1; 7 bases are shared with TRBD1. V trimming: 5 bases; J trimming: 1 base; junction bases outside the gene matches: 4. There are 14 residues in the CDR3. Germline CDR1 LGHNA, CDR2 YNFKEQ.